This T cell receptor beta chain comes out of a study of blood T cell repertoires in COVID-19. About the research overall: In each case, the material was cDNA or gDNA derived from T cells, B-cell-depleted T cells, or PBMCs.

TCRdb keeps only in-frame clones here, not all; method: immunoSEQ multiplex PCR. The sample holds 120,000 to 150,000 clones, 87% seen once. Trimming pared 6 bases from V and 0 bases from J, leaving 6 bases between. CDR3 length: 13 residues. The V gene's germline CDR1 is SNHLY and CDR2 FYNNEI. Sequences were obtained from peripheral blood. The gene calls are TRBV2 and TRBJ2-1; D gene unclear. This sequence was found in a man in his fifties who had recovered from COVID-19. In nucleotides, the CDR3 is TGTGCCAGCAGCCTGAGCTCCTACAATGAGCAGTTCTTC. This encodes CASSLSSYNEQFF.